This T cell receptor (beta chain) was sequenced in a study of brain T cells in children with intractable seizures. Assay used: immunoSEQ multiplex PCR; TCRdb lists only in-frame clones, some missing. The sample has around 340,000 clones; 85% to 95% are singletons. This clone was observed a few times. The germline V and J ends were trimmed by 5 bases and 2 bases, with 10 bases remaining between them. CDR3 size: 14 residues. Per the germline V gene, CDR1 is LNHDA and CDR2 is SQIVND (reference sequence). Noted time point: blood from clinic visit 5 months post-surgery; TSC patient then seizure free. The TCR sequence derives from a boy in the first two years of life with tuberous sclerosis and intractable seizures. Specimen: peripheral blood, collected around 5 months after surgery. The V and J genes are TRBV19 and TRBJ1-5, with no clear D. CDR3 loop: CASSSYSGNQPQHF. The DNA of the CDR3 is TGTGCCAGTAGTTCCTACAGCGGCAATCAGCCCCAGCATTTT. Drawing the rest from reference TRBV19 and TRBJ1-5, the complete variable domain is DGGITQSPKYLFRKEGQNVTLSCEQNLNHDAMYWYRQDPGQGLRLIYYSQIVNDFQKGDIAEGYSVSREKKESFPLTVTSAQKNPTAFYLCASSSYSGNQPQHFGDGTRLSIL.